This T cell receptor (beta chain) was observed in a study of blood T cell repertoires in COVID-19. On the study more broadly: Samples representing acute and convalescent COVID-19 were sourced from the United States, Italy and Spain. The cDNA or gDNA used as material had been derived from T cells, B-cell-depleted T cells, or PBMCs.

The germline V gene encodes CDR1 SGHNT and CDR2 YENEEA. Trimming shortened V by 0 bases and J by 2 bases, and 6 bases separated the two germline ends. The CDR3 loop spans 14 amino acids. Authors' data handling: Estimates of nucleated cell counts were drawn from the amplification of reference gene primers. Repertoires were generated with immunoSEQ multiplex PCR, while TCRdb's copy carries only in-frame clones and drops some. That table supplies the V and J calls and clone size; D and trimming were determined from the DNA. The repertoire consists of over 45,000 clones, with roughly 76% occurring once and the leading ten covering over 20%. Only a few counts were recorded for this clone.

This chain uses TRBV11-3 with TRBJ2-3; D is uncertain. The sequenced sample consisted of peripheral blood. The sequence derives from a man in his forties or fifties with active or convalescent COVID-19. The chain's CDR3 is CASSLESVTDTQYF. The DNA for the CDR3 is TGTGCCAGCAGCTTAGAGTCAGTCACAGATACGCAGTATTTT.